This TCR beta chain was sequenced in a study of blood T cells in healthy people across ages. Study at large: Per two T cells, about one barcoded beta molecule was captured through template switching.

With regard to this clonotype: Its antigen is undetermined.

General study findings and limits: Changes in expanded clonotypes were possibly confounded, as the CMV status of donors was unknown. Higher diversity and more naive CD4+ cells were features of long-lived donors, compared to aged donors. Among T cells, TCR beta diversity per million cells dropped roughly linearly as age rose.

Trimming left V 11 bases short and J 11 bases short, with 15 bases between. The CDR3 has 10 amino acids. The V gene's germline CDR1 is LGHDT and CDR2 YNNKEL (reference sequence). Through a sample-barcoded 5' primer and a J-beta primer mix, a second PCR was run for about 7 to 12 cycles. TCRdb fed the 5' RACE reads into MiXCR, producing one record per CDR3 protein. This table has more than 700,000 distinct CDR3 sequences, 50% to 65% appearing once. The V gene is TRBV3-1, the J gene TRBJ2-5; D unresolved. The source of this sequence is a man older than 75 in good health. Sequenced material: blood. The CDR3 sequence: CALPLSGQYF. Here the CDR3 DNA reads TGTGCCTTACCTTTGTCCGGGCAGTACTTC.